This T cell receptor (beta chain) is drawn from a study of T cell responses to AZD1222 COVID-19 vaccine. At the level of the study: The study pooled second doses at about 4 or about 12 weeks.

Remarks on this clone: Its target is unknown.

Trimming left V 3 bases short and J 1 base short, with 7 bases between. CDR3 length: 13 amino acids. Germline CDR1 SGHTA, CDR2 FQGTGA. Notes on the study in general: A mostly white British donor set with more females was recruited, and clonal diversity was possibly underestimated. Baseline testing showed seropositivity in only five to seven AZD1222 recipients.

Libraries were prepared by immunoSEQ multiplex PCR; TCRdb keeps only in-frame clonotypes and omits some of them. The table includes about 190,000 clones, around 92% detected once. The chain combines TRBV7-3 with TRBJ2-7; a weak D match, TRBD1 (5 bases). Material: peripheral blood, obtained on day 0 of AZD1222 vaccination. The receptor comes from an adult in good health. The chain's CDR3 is CASSLDMSYEQYF. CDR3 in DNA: TGTGCCAGCAGCTTGGACATGTCCTACGAGCAGTACTTC.